What follows are 22 T cell receptor beta chains derived from one specimen sequenced in a study of OX40 agonist ivuxolimab in advanced cancers. This table comes from immunoSEQ multiplex PCR, and its TCRdb copy is limited to in-frame clones, with some not included. The table lists 65,000 to 100,000 clones, almost 90% of them singletons, with 0.75% to 0.95% in the top ten. The material sequenced was CD4+ or CD8+ T cells sorted from blood, taken in a trial of the OX40 agonist ivuxolimab. The origin of the receptors is an adult with an advanced solid tumor such as melanoma, head and neck, liver or kidney cancer.

The chain's CDR3 is CASSPAGGRETQYF. The CDR3 coding sequence is TGTGCCAGCAGTCCCGCCGGGGGCCGGGAGACCCAGTACTTC. The rearrangement uses TRBV28 and TRBJ2-5; D could derive from TRBD1 or TRBD2 (6 bases each). Trimming removed 5 bases from V and 5 bases from J, with 15 bases in between. This CDR3 region has 14 residues. Germline CDR1 reads MDHEN; CDR2 reads SYDVKM.

This chain connects TRBV28 to TRBJ2-1; 8 bases map to TRBD2. V lost 4 bases and J lost 1; bases outside the gene matches: 6. The CDR3 extends over 16 amino acids. The germline V gene has CDR1 MDHEN and CDR2 SYDVKM. CDR3 nucleotides: TGTGCCAGCAGTTGGAGCGGGAGTCCGTCCTACAATGAGCAGTTCTTC. Its protein is CASSWSGSPSYNEQFF.

This clone was observed once. The V call is TRBV7-2, the J call TRBJ2-7, with TRBD2 as a possible D gene (6 bases). This CDR3 has 14 amino acids. The germline V and J ends were trimmed by 0 bases and 2 bases, with 8 bases remaining between them. CDR1 and CDR2 (germline): SGHTA, FQGNSA. The CDR3 nucleotides are TGTGCCAGCAGCTTAGCCCCTAGCGCCTACGAGCAGTACTTC. Translation gives CASSLAPSAYEQYF.

The CDR3, as DNA: TGTGCCAGCAGTTGGACAGGGCGAAGCACAGATACGCAGTATTTT. Translating it yields CASSWTGRSTDTQYF. The chain employs TRBV6-9 and TRBJ2-3, with 8 nucleotides matching TRBD1. The CDR3 extends over 15 amino acids. CDR1 MNHGY and CDR2 SVAAGI come from the germline V gene. The V segment lost 4 bases and the J segment 0 bases; nucleotides outside the gene matches: 3.

The chain links TRBV7-2 to TRBJ2-1, with 8 bases aligning to TRBD2. CDR3 length equals 14 residues. Trimming cost V 3 bases and J 7 bases; bases outside gene matches: 5. CDR1 and CDR2 from the germline V gene are SGHTA and FQGNSA. In DNA, the CDR3 is TGTGCCAGCAGCTTTTTGGCTAGCGGGAATGAGCAGTTCTTC. It translates to CASSFLASGNEQFF. Full variable domain (rest looked up from reference TRBV7-2 and TRBJ2-1): GAGVSQSPSNKVTEKGKDVELRCDPISGHTALYWYRQSLGQGLEFLIYFQGNSAPDKSGLPSDRFSAERTGGSVSTLTIQRTQQEDSAVYLCASSFLASGNEQFFGPGTRLTVL.

The genes are TRBV7-9 and TRBJ2-7, with TRBD1 matching 10 bases. Germline trimming cut 3 bases from V and 2 bases from J; bases unmatched to any gene: 4. The germline CDR1 and CDR2 sequences are SEHNR and FQNEAQ (reference sequence). The CDR3 runs to 15 residues. DNA for the CDR3: TGTGCCAGCAGCTTCGGGACAGGGGCTGCCTACGAGCAGTACTTC. It is translated as CASSFGTGAAYEQYF.

This sequence joins TRBV9 and TRBJ1-1; a weak D match, TRBD1 (5 bases). The CDR3 sequence is 15 residues long. The germline CDR1 and CDR2 sequences are SGDLS and YYNGEE. V was clipped by 0 bases and J by 3 bases, with 12 bases between them. In DNA, the CDR3 is TGTGCCAGCAGCGTAGGGGCAGGGTTAGACACTGAAGCTTTCTTT. Encoded protein: CASSVGAGLDTEAFF.

This sequence joins TRBV7-9 and TRBJ2-3; 8 bases map to TRBD1. The CDR3 is made up of 15 amino acids. Germline V gene sequence: CDR1 SEHNR, CDR2 FQNEAQ (reference sequence). The junction had 5 bases not matched to a gene; V was cut back by 5 bases and J by 1 base. The CDR3 spells CASSPTGGGTDTQYF. The DNA for the CDR3 is TGTGCCAGCAGCCCCACAGGGGGAGGCACAGATACGCAGTATTTT.

The gene calls are TRBV7-2 and TRBJ2-1, with TRBD1 matching 9 bases. The germline V gene has CDR1 SGHTA and CDR2 FQGNSA. Trimming at V came to 6 bases and at J to 0 bases, leaving 15 bases not matched to a gene. The CDR3 is made up of 19 amino acids. The CDR3 DNA reads as TGTGCCAGCAGGAAAACAGGGGGCGAAGTGGGTCGCTCCTACAATGAGCAGTTCTTC. Its protein product is CASRKTGGEVGRSYNEQFF. Supplemented by reference TRBV7-2 and TRBJ2-1, the full variable domain reads GAGVSQSPSNKVTEKGKDVELRCDPISGHTALYWYRQSLGQGLEFLIYFQGNSAPDKSGLPSDRFSAERTGGSVSTLTIQRTQQEDSAVYLCASRKTGGEVGRSYNEQFFGPGTRLTVL.

The chain combines TRBV7-2 with TRBJ1-3; D call uncertain. The CDR3 is made up of 15 amino acids. With 0 bases removed from V and 4 bases from J, the gap between germline ends came to 10 bases. CDR1 and CDR2 from the germline V gene are SGHTA and FQGNSA. This CDR3 is CASSLAWGRGNTIYF. The CDR3 DNA follows: TGTGCCAGCAGCTTAGCTTGGGGTAGAGGAAACACCATATATTTT.

This chain uses TRBV27 with TRBJ2-2; possible D gene TRBD1, 5 bases. This CDR3 comprises 16 residues. Trimming stripped 6 bases from V and 6 bases from J, with 20 bases between. Per germline, CDR1 MNHEY and CDR2 SMNVEV (reference sequence). The CDR3 nucleotides are TGTGCCAGCAGGATGTTTACACCAACAGGATCCGGGGAGCTGTTTTTT. Protein product: CASRMFTPTGSGELFF.

The chain combines TRBV10-3 with TRBJ1-1; D may be TRBD1 (5 bases). CDR3 size: 17 residues. V was trimmed by 0 bases and J by 2 bases, leaving 16 bases between them. From germline, CDR1 is ENHRY and CDR2 SYGVKD. Here the CDR3 reads CAISESTRKQVNTEAFF. Here the CDR3 DNA reads TGTGCCATCAGTGAGTCGACAAGGAAACAGGTTAACACTGAAGCTTTCTTT.

V gene TRBV7-3 combines with J gene TRBJ2-1; TRBD2 matches at 12 bases. V shed 2 bases and J 0 bases; nucleotides not matched to a gene: 8. CDR3 length: 19 amino acids. Germline CDR1 SGHTA, CDR2 FQGTGA. The DNA of the CDR3 is TGTGCCAGCAGCTTATTCTCTCGGACTAGCGGGACCTCCTACAATGAGCAGTTCTTC. Translation: CASSLFSRTSGTSYNEQFF.

The chain couples TRBV5-1 to TRBJ2-7, with D perhaps assigned TRBD1 or TRBD2 (5 bases each). Between the trimmed V and J ends, which lost 0 bases and 7 bases, there was a span of 14 bases. In germline, CDR1 is SGHRS, CDR2 YFSETQ. The CDR3 covers 14 residues. The DNA for the CDR3 is TGCGCCAGCAGCTTGGAGAGGGGCCGAGGGGAGCAGTACTTC. Translation gives CASSLERGRGEQYF.

This clone is a singleton in its sample. V and J are TRBV4-1 and TRBJ1-2; D gene uncertain. CDR1 and CDR2 (germline): MGHRA, YSYEKL. The CDR3 extends over 14 amino acids. V lost 1 base, J lost 2 bases, and 8 bases lay in between. CDR3 in amino acids: CASSQVETNYGYTF. CDR3 DNA sequence: TGCGCCAGCAGCCAAGTGGAGACAAACTATGGCTACACCTTC.

This chain joins TRBV2 and TRBJ2-1; a possible D gene is TRBD2 (7 bases). Germline CDR1 is SNHLY and CDR2 is FYNNEI. This CDR3 contains 14 residues. V lost 8 bases to trimming and J lost 2 bases, with 13 bases between them. The CDR3 DNA sequence: TGTGCCAGCGGCAGGGGAGGGACCTACAATGAGCAGTTCTTC. It encodes CASGRGGTYNEQFF.

In nucleotides, the CDR3 is TGTGCCAGCAGCCTACTAGGGGCGGGAAGGGATACGCAGTATTTT. It translates to CASSLLGAGRDTQYF. The rearrangement joins TRBV7-8 to TRBJ2-3, with a weak D call TRBD2 (6 bases). The CDR3 is 15 residues long. Germline V gene sequence: CDR1 SGHVS, CDR2 FQNEAQ. Trimming pared 5 bases from V and 6 bases from J, leaving 18 bases between.

This clone occurred once. The gene calls are TRBV5-1 and TRBJ2-3, with 8 bases aligning to TRBD2. CDR3 size: 16 residues. Trimming cost V 1 base and J 4 bases; bases outside gene matches: 8. Looked up from germline, CDR1 is SGHRS and CDR2 is YFSETQ. This CDR3 is CASSLITGGTADTQYF. The DNA of the CDR3 is TGCGCCAGCAGCTTGATTACGGGAGGGACCGCAGATACGCAGTATTTT.

The CDR3 DNA reads as TGTGCCAGCAGCTTAGAGGGCTACTCGTACGAGCAGTACTTC. Residues: CASSLEGYSYEQYF. The rearrangement joins TRBV7-2 to TRBJ2-7; D ambiguous. The germline gives CDR1 SGHTA, CDR2 FQGNSA. This CDR3 is built from 14 residues. V was cut by 1 base and J by 4 bases, with 11 bases left in between.

This clone appeared a single time. CDR3 in DNA: TGTGCCAGCAGTTTGGGACGGACGAGCACAGATACGCAGTATTTT. This gives the protein CASSLGRTSTDTQYF. The chain has TRBV28 and TRBJ2-3; D is tentatively TRBD1 or TRBD2 (5 bases each). There are 15 residues in the CDR3. Per germline, CDR1 MDHEN and CDR2 SYDVKM. Trimming removed 3 bases at V and 0 bases at J, with 10 bases between. The whole variable domain, filled in from reference TRBV28 and TRBJ2-3, reads DVKVTQSSRYLVKRTGEKVFLECVQDMDHENMFWYRQDPGLGLRLIYFSYDVKMKEKGDIPEGYSVSREKKERFSLILESASTNQTSMYLCASSLGRTSTDTQYFGPGTRLTVL.

This clone was recorded a few times. This chain links TRBV7-9 with TRBJ1-1; D gene uncertain. This CDR3 comprises 14 residues. The V end lost 5 bases, the J end lost 0 bases, and 10 bases lay between the germline ends. The germline CDR1 and CDR2 sequences are SEHNR and FQNEAQ (reference sequence). The DNA for the CDR3 is TGTGCCAGCAGCCGGTCGGCAATGAACACTGAAGCTTTCTTT. Encoded protein: CASSRSAMNTEAFF.

In its sample, this clone was seen once. The rearrangement joins TRBV9 to TRBJ2-7, with D possibly matching TRBD2 (5 bases). Germline V gene data show CDR1 as SGDLS and CDR2 as YYNGEE. V gave up 3 bases and J gave up 2 bases, with 18 bases separating them. The CDR3 spans 16 residues. The CDR3 DNA sequence: TGTGCCAGCAGCGAGACGATTAGTGCGGGCCCCTACGAGCAGTACTTC. This gives the protein CASSETISAGPYEQYF.